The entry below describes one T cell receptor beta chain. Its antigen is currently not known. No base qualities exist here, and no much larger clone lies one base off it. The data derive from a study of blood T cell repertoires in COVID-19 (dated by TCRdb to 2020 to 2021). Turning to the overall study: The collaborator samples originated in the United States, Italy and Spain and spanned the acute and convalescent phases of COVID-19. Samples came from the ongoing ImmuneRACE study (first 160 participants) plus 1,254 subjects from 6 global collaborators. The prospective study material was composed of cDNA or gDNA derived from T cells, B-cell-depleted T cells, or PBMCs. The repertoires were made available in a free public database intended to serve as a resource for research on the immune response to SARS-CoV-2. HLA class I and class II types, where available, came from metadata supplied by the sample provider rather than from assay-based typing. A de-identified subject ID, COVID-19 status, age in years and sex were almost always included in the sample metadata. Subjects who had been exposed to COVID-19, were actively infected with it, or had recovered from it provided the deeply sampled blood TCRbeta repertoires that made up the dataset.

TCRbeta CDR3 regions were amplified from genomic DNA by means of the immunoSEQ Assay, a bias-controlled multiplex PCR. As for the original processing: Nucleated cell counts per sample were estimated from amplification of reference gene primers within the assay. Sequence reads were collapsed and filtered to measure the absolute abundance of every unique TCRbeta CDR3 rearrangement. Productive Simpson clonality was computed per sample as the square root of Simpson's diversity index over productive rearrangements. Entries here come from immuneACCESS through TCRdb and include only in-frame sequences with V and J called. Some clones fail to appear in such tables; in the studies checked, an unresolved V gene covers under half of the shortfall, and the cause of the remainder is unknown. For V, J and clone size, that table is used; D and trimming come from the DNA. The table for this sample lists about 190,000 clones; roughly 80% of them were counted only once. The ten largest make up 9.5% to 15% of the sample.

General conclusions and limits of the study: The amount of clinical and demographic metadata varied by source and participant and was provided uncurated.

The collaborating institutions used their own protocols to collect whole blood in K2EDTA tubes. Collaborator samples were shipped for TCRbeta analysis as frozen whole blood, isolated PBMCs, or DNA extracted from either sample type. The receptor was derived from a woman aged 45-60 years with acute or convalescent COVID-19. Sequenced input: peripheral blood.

The CDR3 reads as follows: CASSPGQGKYGYTF. In nucleotide form, the sequence is TGTGCCAGCAGCCCGGGACAGGGGAAGTATGGCTACACCTTC. The rearranged chain carries TRBV7-8 and TRBJ1-2; TRBD1 agrees with 10 junctional bases. Here V drops 5 bases and J drops 5 bases, and the junction holds 5 bases not matched to any gene. From the germline V gene, CDR1 is SGHVS and CDR2 is FQNEAQ. CDR3 length: 14 amino acids, cysteine to phenylalanine. The kept DNA is CDR3 alone, 42 bases in frame from the first base.